The rows below give T cell receptor beta chains drawn from one sample of a study of blood T cell repertoires in COVID-19. Profiling relied on immunoSEQ multiplex PCR, and the TCRdb table lists in-frame clones only, not all of them. The sample contains 67,000 or so clones, roughly 77% of which appear only once. The sequencing input was peripheral blood. These receptors all come from a woman between 65 and 79 years old with acute or convalescent COVID-19. Each CDR3 is given with its conserved first and last residue. The D gene is left open where the match is weak. Clone size appears in some rows only: once, few, many, or a class for an expanded clone.

clone_size | d_call | j_call | v_call | cdr3_aa | cdr3_nt
NA | NA | TRBJ1-1 | TRBV7-8 | CASSLRAGREAFF | TGTGCCAGCAGCTTAAGGGCAGGGCGGGAAGCTTTCTTT
NA | NA | TRBJ1-2 | TRBV19 | CASRSGQSYGYTF | TGTGCCAGTAGATCCGGACAGTCCTATGGCTACACCTTC
NA | NA | TRBJ1-1 | TRBV28 | CASILGGNTEAFF | TGTGCCAGCATCCTTGGAGGGAACACTGAAGCTTTCTTT
NA | NA | TRBJ1-2 | TRBV7-2 | CASSLGQYPYGYTF | TGTGCCAGCAGCTTAGGGCAGTATCCCTATGGCTACACCTTC
NA | TRBD2 | TRBJ2-3 | TRBV4-2 | CASSQETSGIRTDTQYF | TGTGCCAGCAGCCAAGAGACTAGCGGGATCCGCACAGATACGCAGTATTTT
NA | NA | TRBJ2-3 | TRBV15 | CATSRDSGDTQYF | TGTGCCACCAGCAGAGATTCCGGAGATACGCAGTATTTT
NA | NA | TRBJ2-3 | TRBV7-3 | CASSASMTDTQYF | TGTGCCAGCAGCGCTAGCATGACAGATACGCAGTATTTT
many | NA | TRBJ2-1 | TRBV19 | CASSKDLAYNEQFF | TGTGCCAGTAGTAAAGACCTAGCCTACAATGAGCAGTTCTTC
NA | TRBD1 | TRBJ2-7 | TRBV3-1/TRBV3-2 | CASSLTGVGEQYF | TGTGCCAGCAGCCTCACAGGGGTAGGCGAGCAGTACTTC
NA | NA | TRBJ2-7 | TRBV14 | CASSQDLVSYEQYF | TGTGCCAGCAGCCAAGATCTCGTTTCCTACGAGCAGTACTTC
NA | NA | TRBJ1-2 | TRBV3-1/TRBV3-2 | CASSQDPKGFGYTF | TGTGCCAGCAGCCAAGATCCCAAGGGGTTTGGCTACACCTTC
NA | TRBD1 | TRBJ2-7 | TRBV30 | CASHRDRGQYEQYF | TGTGCCAGCCACCGGGACAGGGGGCAGTACGAGCAGTACTTC
NA | NA | TRBJ2-1 | TRBV5-1 | CASSFPDTNEQFF | TGCGCCAGCAGCTTTCCTGACACCAATGAGCAGTTCTTC
NA | NA | TRBJ1-1 | TRBV7-9 | CASSLDSLTEAFF | TGTGCCAGCAGCTTAGACAGCCTAACTGAAGCTTTCTTT
NA | TRBD1 | TRBJ1-2 | TRBV14 | CASSHPGQGYGYTF | TGTGCCAGCAGCCACCCGGGACAGGGCTATGGCTACACCTTC
NA | TRBD1 | TRBJ1-2 | TRBV5-1 | CASSAGQGEGYTF | TGCGCCAGCAGCGCCGGACAGGGGGAAGGCTACACCTTC
NA | NA | TRBJ2-2 | TRBV29-1 | CSVEEDSGELFF | TGCAGCGTTGAGGAGGATTCCGGGGAGCTGTTTTTT